This passage covers 24 T cell receptor beta chains from one sample sequenced in a study of cytomegalovirus exposure and HLA in healthy donors. Measured with immunoSEQ multiplex PCR; TCRdb has only the in-frame clones, and not every one. The sample has about 170,000 clones; about 88% are singletons. The sequenced sample consisted of PBMCs. The source is a woman aged 18-29 years in good health and CMV-seronegative.

The chain joins TRBV5-4 to TRBJ1-6; 8 bases match TRBD1. The germline gives CDR1 SGHNT, CDR2 YYREEE (reference sequence). V lost 4 bases, J lost 7 bases, and 10 bases stayed unmatched. CDR3 length: 16 amino acids. CDR3 region: CASSPALDRANSPLHF. The CDR3 nucleotides are TGTGCCAGCAGCCCAGCCTTGGACAGGGCAAATTCACCCCTCCACTTT.

The chain recombines TRBV5-1 with TRBJ1-1; 9 nucleotides line up with TRBD1. The germline V gene has CDR1 SGHRS and CDR2 YFSETQ. This CDR3 has 16 residues. The junction had 12 bases not matched to a gene; V was cut back by 2 bases and J by 7 bases. The CDR3 sequence is CASSFWARQGESEAFF. CDR3 nucleotides: TGCGCCAGCAGCTTTTGGGCCCGACAGGGGGAGAGTGAAGCTTTCTTT.

The rearrangement joins TRBV30 to TRBJ1-1, with TRBD1 identical over 7 bases. V dropped 3 bases and J dropped 6; count of bases not matched to a gene: 16. The CDR3 loop spans 16 amino acids. Germline V gives CDR1 GTSNPN, CDR2 SVGIG (reference sequence). The CDR3 reads CAWRGQSSRLRAEAFF. In nucleotides, the CDR3 is TGTGCCTGGAGGGGACAGAGTTCCCGACTTAGAGCTGAAGCTTTCTTT.

This rearrangement joins TRBV6-1 to TRBJ2-7; 9 nucleotides match TRBD1. This CDR3 region has 15 residues. CDR1 is MNHNS, CDR2 SASEGT, per germline. The V and J ends lost 5 bases and 2 bases, in that order; junction bases with no gene match: 7. The CDR3 coding sequence is TGTGCCAGCAGTCGCGGACAGGGGATGGCCTACGAGCAGTACTTC. It translates to CASSRGQGMAYEQYF.

This rearrangement joins TRBV25-1 to TRBJ1-4, with 9 bases that match TRBD1. V gave up 5 bases and J gave up 8 bases; unmatched junction bases: 3. The CDR3 has 13 residues. CDR1 and CDR2 from the germline V gene are MGHDK and SYGVNS. CDR3 DNA sequence: TGTGCCAGCAGTCACAGGGGGCAAGAAAAACTGTTTTTT. Amino acids: CASSHRGQEKLFF.

The chain employs TRBV5-1 and TRBJ1-2; TRBD1 matches at 11 bases. The CDR3 is made up of 16 amino acids. V lost 4 bases and J lost 8; bases outside the gene matches: 13. Germline values: CDR1 SGHRS, CDR2 YFSETQ. CDR3 DNA sequence: TGCGCCAGCAGCCCGATGGACAGGGGGCGAGTCAGCGGCTACACCTTC. This codes for CASSPMDRGRVSGYTF.

The chain employs TRBV5-1 and TRBJ2-6; D perhaps matches TRBD1 (6 bases). The CDR3 is 16 residues long. V shed 0 bases and J shed 1 base, with 8 bases lying between them. Germline lookup yields CDR1 SGHRS and CDR2 YFSETQ. The CDR3 coding sequence is TGCGCCAGCAGCTTGGACAGGGCTTCTGGGGCCAACGTCCTGACTTTC. Translating it yields CASSLDRASGANVLTF.

The chain couples TRBV7-2 to TRBJ1-5; 7 bases line up with TRBD1. V shed 5 bases and J 6 bases; nucleotides not matched to a gene: 4. This CDR3 region has 13 residues. CDR1 is SGHTA and CDR2 is FQGNSA in the germline V gene. In DNA, the CDR3 is TGTGCCAGCAGCCCAGGGGGAAGTCAGCCCCAGCATTTT. It encodes CASSPGGSQPQHF.

The chain has TRBV6-4 and TRBJ2-3; possible D gene TRBD1, 5 bases. The CDR3 sequence is 13 residues long. Trimming cost V 6 bases and J 1 base, with 8 bases left between them. Germline CDR1 reads MRHNA; CDR2 reads SNTAGT. The DNA for the CDR3 is TGTGCCAGCAGCGCACAGGGCACAGATACGCAGTATTTT. Its protein product is CASSAQGTDTQYF.

The chain recombines TRBV29-1 with TRBJ1-4, with 7 bases matching TRBD1. With 6 bases clipped from V and 3 bases from J, the junction kept 10 bases outside the gene matches. The CDR3 extends over 15 amino acids. Germline CDR1 and CDR2: SQVTM and ANQGSEA. The CDR3 nucleotides are TGCAGCGTGAGGACCCCGGGACAGTCTAATGAAAAACTGTTTTTT. Translation: CSVRTPGQSNEKLFF. The entire variable domain, with the rest obtained from reference TRBV29-1 and TRBJ1-4, is as follows: SAVISQKPSRDICQRGTSLTIQCQVDSQVTMMFWYRQQPGQSLTLIATANQGSEATYESGFVIDKFPISRPNLTFSTLTVSNMSPEDSSIYLCSVRTPGQSNEKLFFGSGTQLSVL.

This clone showed up just a few times. V is TRBV5-4 and J is TRBJ2-2; possible D gene TRBD2, 6 bases. Looked up from germline, CDR1 is SGHNT and CDR2 is YYREEE (reference sequence). Trimming removed 4 bases at V and 4 bases at J, with 14 bases between. The CDR3 runs to 15 residues. The CDR3 loop is CASSGRDPITGELFF. CDR3 coding DNA: TGTGCCAGCAGCGGGCGGGACCCAATCACCGGGGAGCTGTTTTTT.

V is TRBV18 and J is TRBJ2-3; 12 bases map to TRBD2. CDR3 length: 17 residues. V lost 6 bases and J lost 3; bases outside the gene matches: 10. Germline CDR1 KGHSH, CDR2 LQKENI. CDR3 in amino acids: CASSPSGGADGTDTQYF. CDR3 sequence (DNA): TGTGCCAGCTCCCCTAGCGGGGGGGCCGATGGGACAGATACGCAGTATTTT.

The genes are TRBV6-5 and TRBJ1-2; TRBD1 is a possible D gene (5 bases). Germline CDR1 reads MNHEY; CDR2 reads SVGAGI. The CDR3 has 13 residues. Trimming took off 8 bases at V and 5 bases at J, with 15 bases between the two ends. The DNA for the CDR3 is TGTGCCAGCCATTCGGCCAGGGATTATGGCTACACCTTC. Its protein is CASHSARDYGYTF.

This clone has just one count. V usage is TRBV21-1 and J usage is TRBJ2-7; TRBD2 is taken as the D call from the table, unchecked against the DNA. TRBV21-1 is described as a pseudogene. The CDR3 is 17 residues long. This chain's CDR3 is CASSKSRRTSGRCEQYF. CDR3 sequence (DNA): TGTGCCAGCAGCAAGTCAAGAAGGACTAGCGGGAGGTGCGAGCAGTACTTC.

The chain has TRBV5-1 and TRBJ2-7, with a weak D call TRBD1 (7 bases). Per germline, CDR1 SGHRS and CDR2 YFSETQ. The CDR3 is made up of 16 amino acids. Trimming shortened V by 7 bases and J by 5 bases, and 25 bases separated the two germline ends. The CDR3 loop is CASAKADQGGPHEQYF. In DNA, the CDR3 is TGCGCCAGCGCTAAGGCCGATCAGGGGGGACCCCACGAGCAGTACTTC.

The rearrangement links TRBV6-1 to TRBJ1-2; the D is unclear. CDR1 and CDR2 from the germline V gene are MNHNS and SASEGT. This CDR3 has 14 amino acids. The V and J ends lost 2 bases and 2 bases respectively, with 9 bases between them. The DNA of the CDR3 is TGTGCCAGCAGTGAACTTGGCCCAAACTATGGCTACACCTTC. Residues: CASSELGPNYGYTF.

CDR3 in amino acids: CASSSGTVETQYF. The CDR3 DNA follows: TGTGCCAGCAGCTCCGGGACAGTGGAGACCCAGTACTTC. The chain is built from TRBV5-6 and TRBJ2-5; 7 nucleotides match TRBD1. Unmatched junction bases numbered 4, after V lost 3 bases and J lost 5 bases. The CDR3 sequence is 13 residues long. Germline V gene lookup returns CDR1 SGHDT and CDR2 YYEEEE.

The chain carries TRBV15 and TRBJ2-3; 7 nucleotides match TRBD1. Germline CDR1 is LNHNV and CDR2 is YYDKDF (reference sequence). J gave up 2 bases and V 3 bases, and 8 bases lay outside the gene matches. The CDR3 loop spans 16 amino acids. Here the CDR3 reads CATSRPGTEATDTQYF. DNA for the CDR3: TGTGCCACCAGCAGGCCGGGGACAGAAGCCACAGATACGCAGTATTTT.

The chain carries TRBV10-2 and TRBJ1-6; D is ambiguous. Looked up from germline, CDR1 is WSHSY and CDR2 is SAAADI. With 0 bases removed from V and 10 bases from J, the gap between germline ends came to 16 bases. The CDR3 is made up of 16 amino acids. CDR3: CASSESRETIGSPLHF. Written as DNA, the CDR3 is TGCGCCAGCAGTGAGTCGAGGGAGACAATAGGATCACCCCTCCACTTT.

The rearrangement links TRBV5-4 to TRBJ1-2; 7 bases are shared with TRBD1. J was trimmed by 2 bases and V by 4 bases; bases with no gene match: 5. Germline V CDR1 and CDR2: SGHNT, YYREEE (reference sequence). The CDR3 is 14 amino acids. The chain's CDR3 is CASSLTGANYGYTF. CDR3 sequence (DNA): TGTGCCAGCAGCCTAACAGGGGCCAACTATGGCTACACCTTC.

The chain has TRBV10-1 and TRBJ2-7, with 7 bases lining up with TRBD1. Germline lookup yields CDR1 WNHNN and CDR2 SYGVQD (reference sequence). The V and J ends lost 5 bases and 5 bases, in that order; junction bases with no gene match: 9. This CDR3 comprises 14 residues. CDR3 bases: TGCGCCAGCAGTCCCCCGGACAGGCCCAACGAGCAGTACTTC. Translated, it gives CASSPPDRPNEQYF.

This sequence joins TRBV27 and TRBJ1-1; D remains unclear. The CDR3 covers 16 residues. V dropped 0 bases and J dropped 5 bases, with 16 bases sitting between them. Per the germline V gene, CDR1 is MNHEY and CDR2 is SMNVEV (reference sequence). The CDR3 nucleotides are TGTGCCAGCAGTTTATCACTCTCTCAAAGAGGGACTGAAGCTTTCTTT. Translated: CASSLSLSQRGTEAFF.

This chain links TRBV5-1 with TRBJ2-3; possible D gene TRBD2, 6 bases. Germline CDR1 SGHRS, CDR2 YFSETQ. V lost 0 bases, J lost 2 bases, and 13 bases lay in between. The length of the CDR3 is 16 residues. DNA for the CDR3: TGCGCCAGCAGCTTGGGAGCGGGTTCCCTCACAGATACGCAGTATTTT. Amino acids: CASSLGAGSLTDTQYF.

This clone was seen only a few times. The chain combines TRBV10-3 with TRBJ2-3; 8 nucleotides match TRBD2. Trimming at V came to 11 bases and at J to 5 bases, leaving 3 bases not matched to a gene. The germline CDR1 and CDR2 sequences are ENHRY and SYGVKD. The CDR3 is made up of 11 amino acids. CDR3 sequence reads: CAYGGGDTQYF. For the CDR3, the DNA is TGTGCCTACGGGGGGGGAGATACGCAGTATTTT.